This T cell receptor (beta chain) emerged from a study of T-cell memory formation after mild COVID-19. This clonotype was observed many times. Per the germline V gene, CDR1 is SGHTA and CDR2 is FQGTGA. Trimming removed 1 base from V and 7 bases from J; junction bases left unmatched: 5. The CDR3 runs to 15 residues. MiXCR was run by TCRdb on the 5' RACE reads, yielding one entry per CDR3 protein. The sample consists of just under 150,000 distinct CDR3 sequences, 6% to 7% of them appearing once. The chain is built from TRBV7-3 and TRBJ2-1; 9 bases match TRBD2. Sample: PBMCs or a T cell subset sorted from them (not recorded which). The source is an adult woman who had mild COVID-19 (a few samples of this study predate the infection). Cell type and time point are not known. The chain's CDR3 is CASSLRAGGPNEQFF. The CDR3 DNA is TGTGCCAGCAGCTTAAGGGCGGGAGGGCCTAATGAGCAGTTCTTC.